This record covers a single TCR beta chain. The CDR3 covers 19 residues. The junction had 18 bases not matched to a gene; V was cut back by 4 bases and J by 4 bases. In germline, CDR1 is LNHNV, CDR2 YYDKDF (reference sequence). The sample is drawn from a study of PD-1 blockade in mismatch repair-deficient tumors. Study information: All were previously treated, progressing patients with 12 mismatch repair-deficient cancer types.

The protocol was immunoSEQ multiplex PCR, while the TCRdb copy is restricted to in-frame clones and leaves out a portion. Of 100,000 to 150,000 clones in the sample, approximately 90% were seen once. The gene calls are TRBV15 and TRBJ2-7; 11 bases match TRBD1. The sequence derives from an adult with mismatch repair-deficient cancer. The material was peripheral blood, obtained 44 weeks after starting pembrolizumab. CDR3 sequence reads: CATSTNSLEGGQGVYEQYF. CDR3 DNA sequence: TGTGCCACCAGCACCAATTCGCTGGAGGGGGGACAGGGGGTGTACGAGCAGTACTTC.